A selection of T cell receptor beta chains follows, all from one sample in a study of control samples from healthy donors and cancer patients. Some clones are missing from TCRdb's copy, which holds only in-frame ones; the method was immunoSEQ multiplex PCR. The sample shows over 100,000 clones, around 90% of them seen only once. The sample comprised blood. These receptors originate from a man aged 40-49 years in good health. Both conserved end residues are part of each CDR3. The D gene is left open where the match is weak. Clone size is shown for a subset of rows, as once, few, many or a class of expanded clone.

TRBJ1-5 | TRBV6-5 | . | . | CASVTGNQPQHF | TGTGCCAGCGTAACAGGGAATCAGCCCCAGCATTTT
TRBJ1-1 | TRBV6-5 | . | few | CASSYYGRENTEAFF | TGTGCCAGCAGTTACTACGGCAGAGAGAACACTGAAGCTTTCTTT
TRBJ2-7 | TRBV11-2 | TRBD2 | . | CASSLGAGGPYEQYF | TGTGCCAGCAGCTTAGGAGCGGGGGGACCCTACGAGCAGTACTTC
TRBJ2-7 | TRBV2 | TRBD1 | . | CASTRGTGAYEQYF | TGTGCCAGCACCAGGGGGACAGGAGCCTACGAGCAGTACTTC
TRBJ2-2 | TRBV7-2 | TRBD1 | . | CASSLVGDSYGRELFF | TGTGCCAGCAGCTTAGTAGGGGACAGCTACGGCAGGGAGCTGTTTTTT
TRBJ1-3 | TRBV15 | . | . | CATSRVLPGSGNTIYF | TGTGCCACCAGCAGAGTCCTGCCTGGGTCCGGAAACACCATATATTTT
TRBJ2-7 | TRBV11-3 | TRBD1 | . | CASSTRVPGGFGYEQYF | TGTGCCAGCAGCACAAGGGTTCCAGGGGGCTTTGGGTACGAGCAGTACTTC
TRBJ2-7 | TRBV11-3 | . | . | CASSLGPPGYEQYF | TGTGCCAGCAGCTTAGGACCTCCAGGGTACGAGCAGTACTTC
TRBJ1-6 | TRBV28 | . | . | CAEGLRGSPLHF | TGTGCCGAGGGCCTGCGGGGTTCACCCCTCCACTTT
TRBJ1-5 | TRBV12-3/TRBV12-4 | . | . | CASSLYDQPQHF | TGTGCCAGCAGTTTATATGATCAGCCCCAGCATTTT
TRBJ1-1 | TRBV6-6 | . | once | CASSYRDVNTEAFF | TGTGCCAGCAGTTACCGGGACGTAAACACTGAAGCTTTCTTT
TRBJ1-1 | TRBV19 | . | . | CASNVGQGWDTEAFF | TGTGCCAGTAACGTCGGCCAGGGTTGGGACACTGAAGCTTTCTTT
TRBJ2-7 | TRBV28 | TRBD1 | . | CASSLGQAGSRPYEQYF | TGTGCCAGCAGTTTGGGACAGGCGGGAAGTCGCCCCTACGAGCAGTACTTC
TRBJ2-2 | TRBV5-4 | . | once | CASSSKGTGELFF | TGTGCCAGCAGCTCCAAGGGGACCGGGGAGCTGTTTTTT
TRBJ2-2 | TRBV2 | . | . | CASWTGTENTGELFF | TGTGCCAGCTGGACCGGGACCGAGAACACCGGGGAGCTGTTTTTT
TRBJ2-5 | TRBV5-4 | . | once | CASSLAGRETQYF | TGTGCCAGCAGCTTGGCGGGTCGGGAGACCCAGTACTTC
TRBJ1-1 | TRBV5-6 | . | . | CASSRVTVNTEAFF | TGTGCCAGCAGCCGTGTCACAGTGAACACTGAAGCTTTCTTT
TRBJ1-2 | TRBV20-1 | . | . | CSAQDRYGYTF | TGCAGTGCACAAGACAGATATGGCTACACCTTC
TRBJ1-1 | TRBV19 | . | . | CASMAGASAFF | TGTGCCAGTATGGCAGGGGCAAGCGCTTTCTTT
TRBJ2-1 | TRBV15 | . | . | CATSRLADEQFF | TGTGCCACCAGCAGACTCGCCGATGAGCAGTTCTTC
TRBJ1-2 | TRBV19 | TRBD1 | . | CAISSGTGIGYTF | TGTGCCATTTCTTCCGGGACAGGGATCGGCTACACCTTC
TRBJ2-3 | TRBV28 | TRBD1 | . | CASSTGQGTDTQYF | TGTGCCAGCAGTACGGGACAGGGAACAGATACGCAGTATTTT
TRBJ2-2 | TRBV7-9 | . | . | CAGLRDGGELFF | TGTGCCGGGCTCCGTGATGGCGGGGAGCTGTTTTTT
TRBJ1-5 | TRBV6-5 | . | once | CASSYGLSQPQHF | TGTGCCAGCAGTTATGGGTTAAGTCAGCCCCAGCATTTT
TRBJ1-1 | TRBV5-1 | . | . | CASSNQGNTEAFF | TGCGCCAGCAGCAATCAGGGGAACACTGAAGCTTTCTTT
TRBJ2-1 | TRBV5-6 | TRBD2 | . | CASSFYGGAYNEQFF | TGTGCCAGCAGCTTTTATGGGGGGGCCTACAATGAGCAGTTCTTC